The 18 T cell receptor beta chains given below trace back to one sample, sequenced in a study of blood T cells in healthy people across ages. PCR was performed a second time for roughly 7 to 12 cycles using a sample-barcoded 5' primer and a J-beta primer mix. TCRdb reprocessed the 5' RACE reads with MiXCR, giving one entry per CDR3 protein. The repertoire holds some 1.8 million distinct CDR3 sequences, with about two fifths as singletons. Material for sequencing was blood. These receptors came from a human donor in good health.

The gene calls are TRBV13 and TRBJ1-1; D remains ambiguous. V lost 0 bases to trimming and J lost 6 bases, with 11 bases between them. Germline CDR1 and CDR2: PRHDT and FYEKMQ (reference sequence). This CDR3 is 14 amino acids long. CDR3 nucleotide sequence: TGTGCCAGCAGCTTAGGACGAGGATCGCCTGAAGCTTTCTTT. The encoded protein is CASSLGRGSPEAFF.

V gene TRBV4-1 combines with J gene TRBJ1-1; unclear D gene. The germline CDR1 and CDR2 sequences are MGHRA and YSYEKL. CDR3 size: 14 residues. The V end lost 1 base, the J end lost 6 bases, and 12 bases lay between the germline ends. CDR3 sequence reads: CASSQVGEVPEAFF. For the CDR3, the DNA is TGCGCCAGCAGCCAAGTGGGAGAAGTCCCTGAAGCTTTCTTT.

This clonotype was recorded at least ten times. V usage is TRBV7-2 and J usage is TRBJ2-1; D call uncertain. This CDR3 spans 14 amino acids. Trimming stripped 4 bases from V and 3 bases from J, with 10 bases between. Germline V gives CDR1 SGHTA, CDR2 FQGNSA. As DNA, the CDR3 is TGTGCCAGCAGCTCAAACCCCCTCTACAATGAGCAGTTCTTC. This translates into CASSSNPLYNEQFF. The variable domain in full, with the rest retrieved from reference TRBV7-2 and TRBJ2-1, is GAGVSQSPSNKVTEKGKDVELRCDPISGHTALYWYRQSLGQGLEFLIYFQGNSAPDKSGLPSDRFSAERTGGSVSTLTIQRTQQEDSAVYLCASSSNPLYNEQFFGPGTRLTVL.

The CDR3, as DNA: TGCAGTGCTAGATACTACAGGACTAGCGGTCCCGAGACCCAGTACTTC. It yields the protein CSARYYRTSGPETQYF. The chain links TRBV20-1 to TRBJ2-5; 10 bases line up with TRBD2. Germline V gene lookup returns CDR1 DFQATT and CDR2 SNEGSKA (reference sequence). This CDR3 spans 16 amino acids. V was pared by 2 bases and J by 5 bases, with 11 bases of the junction left unmatched.

This clonotype has more than one count but fewer than ten. The CDR3 loop is CASSGIPRNEQFF. The CDR3 DNA sequence: TGTGCCAGTTCAGGTATTCCTAGGAATGAGCAGTTCTTC. V usage is TRBV6-5 and J usage is TRBJ2-1, with D uncertain. Germline V gene data show CDR1 as MNHEY and CDR2 as SVGAGI. This CDR3 comprises 13 residues. Trimming removed 9 bases at V and 7 bases at J, with 16 bases between.

CDR3 DNA: TGTGCCAGCAGCCATCGACAGGGGTACAATGAGCAGTTCTTC. Protein product: CASSHRQGYNEQFF. The chain is built from TRBV7-2 and TRBJ2-1; TRBD1 matches at 8 bases. CDR1 SGHTA and CDR2 FQGNSA come from the germline V gene. The CDR3 totals 14 residues. The V segment lost 5 bases and the J segment 4 bases; nucleotides outside the gene matches: 4.

This rearrangement joins TRBV28 to TRBJ1-2; no firm D call. This CDR3 has 14 residues. V lost 6 bases and J lost 4, with 15 bases in between. Germline loops: CDR1 MDHEN, CDR2 SYDVKM. CDR3 protein: CASSPLVRGYGYTF. CDR3 in DNA: TGTGCCAGCAGCCCACTTGTCCGGGGCTATGGCTACACCTTC.

The genes are TRBV10-3 and TRBJ1-2; TRBD1 aligns across 9 bases. J was trimmed by 0 bases and V by 10 bases; bases with no gene match: 21. The CDR3 contains 19 residues. Per germline, CDR1 ENHRY and CDR2 SYGVKD. In nucleotides, the CDR3 is TGTGCCACCACAAACTGGTCTCCGGGACAGGGAGGCGCTAACTATGGCTACACCTTC. Translated: CATTNWSPGQGGANYGYTF.

The chain recombines TRBV23-1 with TRBJ2-1; TRBD1 agrees at 7 bases. TRBV23-1 is assigned to the ORF class and has an uncertain function. Trimming removed 1 base from V and 8 bases from J; junction bases left unmatched: 11. CDR3 length equals 16 residues. CDR3 loop: CASSQCKRQGHDEQFF. DNA for the CDR3: TGCGCCAGCAGTCAATGTAAGAGACAGGGTCATGATGAGCAGTTCTTC.

Concerning this clonotype: Here the CDR3 omits its conserved ending phenylalanine or tryptophan, so a read error is the likely source. The chain combines TRBV4-3 with TRBJ1-1, with 8 bases lining up with TRBD1. Germline V gene data show CDR1 as LGHNA and CDR2 as YSLEER. V trimming: 4 bases; J trimming: 8 bases; junction bases outside the gene matches: 6. This CDR3 spans 13 amino acids. CDR3 DNA sequence: TGCGCCAGCAGCCTCGGACAGGGATTAGAAGCTTTCTAT. Its protein product is CASSLGQGLEAFY.

The chain carries TRBV4-1 and TRBJ1-4; D gene ambiguous. CDR1 MGHRA and CDR2 YSYEKL come from the germline V gene. Trimming stripped 0 bases from V and 5 bases from J, with 7 bases between. The CDR3 has 14 residues. The CDR3 reads CASSQEPGNEKLFF. In nucleotides, the CDR3 is TGCGCCAGCAGCCAAGAACCGGGGAATGAAAAACTGTTTTTT.

Note on this clonotype: The junction differs from germline at one of its ends, possibly a read error. CDR3 amino acids: CAGSLDPEETQYF. CDR3 sequence (DNA): TGCGCCGGCAGCTTGGACCCAGAAGAGACCCAGTACTTC. V and J are TRBV5-1 and TRBJ2-5; D gene unclear. CDR3 size: 13 residues. CDR1 and CDR2 (germline): SGHRS, YFSETQ. The full variable domain, with the rest looked up from reference TRBV5-1 and TRBJ2-5, is KAGVTQTPRYLIKTRGQQVTLSCSPISGHRSVSWYQQTPGQGLQFLFEYFSETQRNKGNFPGRFSGRQFSNSRSEMNVSTLELGDSALYLCAGSLDPEETQYFGPGTRLLVL.

CDR3 amino acids: CASSYSKPEALHF. The CDR3 DNA is TGTGCCAGCAGTTACTCGAAGCCCGAGGCCCTCCACTTT. The chain has TRBV6-6 and TRBJ1-6; D remains ambiguous. Germline V CDR1 and CDR2: MNHNY, SVGAGI (reference sequence). The V end lost 0 bases, the J end lost 14 bases, and 11 bases lay between the germline ends. This CDR3 region has 13 residues.

The chain is built from TRBV29-1 and TRBJ2-1; no clear D. The CDR3 contains 13 residues. Deletions cut 7 bases from V and 8 bases from J, with 18 bases between. CDR1 is SQVTM and CDR2 is ANQGSEA in the germline V gene. Here the CDR3 DNA reads TGCAGCGCCGACCCGGCGGCGATGGATGAGCAGTTCTTC. It translates to CSADPAAMDEQFF.

The gene calls are TRBV4-2 and TRBJ1-2; tentative D call: TRBD1 (6 bases). CDR3 length: 15 residues. Deletions cut 4 bases from V and 8 bases from J, with 20 bases between. The V gene's germline CDR1 is LGHNA and CDR2 YNFKEQ. The CDR3 nucleotides read TGTGCCAGCAGCCCCATCGAAGGGGGGTTCTGGGGCTACACCTTC. Translation gives CASSPIEGGFWGYTF.

There are many counts of this clonotype. This sequence joins TRBV20-1 and TRBJ2-7, with unresolved D. V dropped 6 bases and J dropped 3 bases, with 12 bases sitting between them. The germline V gene has CDR1 DFQATT and CDR2 SNEGSKA (reference sequence). The CDR3 is made up of 12 amino acids. CDR3 amino acids: CSANKEGYEQYF. Here the CDR3 DNA reads TGCAGTGCCAACAAAGAAGGCTACGAGCAGTACTTC.

V and J are TRBV5-1 and TRBJ1-2; the D is unclear. Per the germline V gene, CDR1 is SGHRS and CDR2 is YFSETQ. This CDR3 comprises 17 residues. Trimming stripped 0 bases from V and 2 bases from J, with 17 bases between. The CDR3 DNA sequence: TGCGCCAGCAGCTTGGGGACCTTCCCTCGCTGGAACTATGGCTACACCTTC. It encodes CASSLGTFPRWNYGYTF.

The rearrangement uses TRBV28 and TRBJ2-5, with 7 positions matching TRBD2. The DNA end favors TRBJ2-7, so the J call may be wrong. CDR3 size: 15 residues. The germline V gene has CDR1 MDHEN and CDR2 SYDVKM. CDR3 DNA: TGTGCCAGCAGTCCCCTGGGCGGGAGTCTATACGAGCAGTACTTC. It codes for CASSPLGGSLYEQYF.